One TCR beta chain is described in this entry. The clone's antigen remains unknown. Within one base of it there is no much larger clone, and no base qualities were kept. The data were taken from a study of blood T cells in healthy people across ages (dated by TCRdb to the mid-2010s). Broadly, across the study: Template switching captured roughly one uniquely barcoded TCR beta cDNA molecule per two T cells in model experiments. To avoid experimental bias, donors of different ages were distributed randomly across sequencing lanes. For two donors (one aged 18 to 29 and one aged 80 or older), the study analyzed two additional independent replicas of 1 million unique cDNA reads from the same blood draw. To track age-related changes in TCR beta repertoire diversity, the study relied on deep sequencing normalized with unique cDNA molecular identifiers. The donors were split into four age groups: young (average about 15 years), middle-aged (roughly 40), aged (over 55) and long-lived (under 90). Summary of the overall study and its limitations: Bulk unsorted PBMC profiling prevented conclusive comparison of naive and antigen-experienced compartments. Observed TCR beta diversity per million T cells fell roughly linearly with age, and a significant reduction was already apparent by age around 40. Because donor CMV infection status was unknown, age-related changes in expanded clonotypes were potentially confounded. Total diversity estimates from one million sequenced T cells were considered lower bounds and underestimates. Observed TCR beta diversity correlated strongly with the percentage of naive T cells measured by flow cytometry. Compared with the aged group, more naive CD4+ T cells, fewer expanded clones and increased TCR diversity were shown by the long-lived group, suggesting age selection.

Systemically healthy Caucasian individuals from Russia, 35 to 50 in total and aged about 6 to 90 years, were included as donors. Approximately 9.3 milliliters of peripheral blood were collected from each donor into EDTA-treated Vacutainer tubes. PBMCs were isolated by Ficoll-Paque density-gradient centrifugation, with at least 6 million obtained per sample. Total RNA was extracted from PBMCs with Trizol reagent, with at least 5 micrograms obtained per sample. The percentages of naive CD45RAhigh/CD27high T cells were determined by flow cytometry on a PBMC aliquot from every donor. CDR3 length: 12 amino acids, cysteine to phenylalanine. Just CDR3 DNA is preserved here, 36 bases in frame from base 1. Trimming takes 8 bases from V and 6 bases from J, and the germline ends sit 12 bases apart. The germline V gene sets CDR1 to MNHEY and CDR2 to SVGEGT. Library preparation was by 5' RACE. The reads were generated on an Illumina HiSeq 2500. A second roughly 6 to 12 cycle PCR used a sample-barcoded 5' primer and a J-beta primer mix. A unique molecular identifier was introduced onto each TCR beta cDNA molecule by a template-switch 5' adaptor carrying 12 random nucleotides. Each sample yielded at least 3 million CDR3-containing paired-end reads. All of the RNA was converted into first-strand cDNA using the Mint cDNA synthesis kit, with a TRBC-specific oligonucleotide serving as the primer. After uracil-DNA glycosylase treatment, a first 18-cycle PCR used universal primers M1SS and BC2_uni_R on all cDNA. As for the original processing: Each sample was normalized by randomly selecting 1 million high-quality reads, each carrying a distinct molecular identifier. Instead of being binned into consensus sequences, reads with shared molecular identifiers were discarded. CDR3 identification, clonotype clustering and error correction used MiTCR with a Q25 quality threshold and the strictest error-elimination algorithm. A nonparametric unseen species model using Euler transformation provided a lower-bound estimate of total TCR beta diversity. The public sequencing data were trimmed at Q25 with fastp and processed into clonotypes with MiXCR by TCRdb, which kept only in-frame beta chains. Identical CDR3 proteins give one entry, which carries the most common genes and DNA. TCRdb, not the authors, supplied the V and J calls. Recorded for this sample are roughly 1,300,000 distinct CDR3 sequences; approximately 59% of them occurred a single time. Jointly, the top ten make up about 6.7% of the sample.

This clonotype was sampled from a man aged 18 to 30 in good health. Sequences were obtained from blood. The sequence joins TRBV6-2 or TRBV6-3 to TRBJ2-3; TRBD2 is possibly the D segment (6 matching bases). The nucleotide sequence reads TGTGCCAGCCGTTGGGACTCGGATACGCAGTATTTT. Its translation is CASRWDSDTQYF.